These T cell receptor beta chains were read from a single sample in a study of T cell repertoires in cytomegalovirus infection. TCRdb recomputed calls from the reads with MiXCR, one row per CDR3 protein. The profile shows 200,000 to 300,000 distinct CDR3 sequences, roughly an eighth of them singletons. The sample was PBMCs. The receptors stem from a human donor in good health (CMV status not recorded). Some clones in this sample may be carry-over from other donors' samples. CDR3s include the opening cysteine and the closing phenylalanine or tryptophan. Fields, in order: clone size, D gene, V gene, J gene, CDR3 DNA, CDR3 protein. A D gene is named only where the DNA matches it firmly. Size tells how often a clone was seen (once, few, many) or the class of an expanded clone, and some rows leave it out.

clone_size: few; d_call: TRBD1; v_call: TRBV20-1; j_call: TRBJ2-7; cdr3_nt: TGCAGTGCTAGATCTCCGGGACAGGGTCCCTACGAGCAGTACTTC; cdr3_aa: CSARSPGQGPYEQYF
clone_size: NA; d_call: TRBD1; v_call: TRBV2; j_call: TRBJ2-7; cdr3_nt: TGTGCCAGCAGAAGGGGGCACGAGCAGTACTTC; cdr3_aa: CASRRGHEQYF
clone_size: many; d_call: TRBD1; v_call: TRBV7-3; j_call: TRBJ2-7; cdr3_nt: TGTGCCAGCAGCTCGGGACAGTCCTACGAGCAGTACTTC; cdr3_aa: CASSSGQSYEQYF
clone_size: few; d_call: TRBD2; v_call: TRBV6-2/TRBV6-3; j_call: TRBJ2-7; cdr3_nt: TGTGCCAGCAATCGACTTCCCCTAGCGGGAGGCTCCTACGAGCAGTACTTC; cdr3_aa: CASNRLPLAGGSYEQYF
clone_size: NA; d_call: TRBD1; v_call: TRBV7-3; j_call: TRBJ1-2; cdr3_nt: TGTGCCAGCAGCCCCTTTCCCGGGACAGGGGATTTCTACACCTTC; cdr3_aa: CASSPFPGTGDFYTF
clone_size: NA; d_call: TRBD2; v_call: TRBV5-4; j_call: TRBJ2-3; cdr3_nt: TGTGCCAGCAGACTCCTAGCGGCGGCCGAAAATACGCAGTATTTT; cdr3_aa: CASRLLAAAENTQYF
clone_size: NA; d_call: NA; v_call: TRBV28; j_call: TRBJ2-3; cdr3_nt: TGTGCCAGCAGCCTTTCACGAGGTAGCTTCACAGATACGCAGTATTTT; cdr3_aa: CASSLSRGSFTDTQYF
clone_size: NA; d_call: NA; v_call: TRBV20-1; j_call: TRBJ1-2; cdr3_nt: TGCAGTGCTAGAGAGGGGGAAGGGGGCTACACCTTC; cdr3_aa: CSAREGEGGYTF
clone_size: many; d_call: NA; v_call: TRBV7-2; j_call: TRBJ1-1; cdr3_nt: TGTGCCAGCAGCGAACCCGGTACTGAAGCTTTCTTT; cdr3_aa: CASSEPGTEAFF
clone_size: few; d_call: TRBD1; v_call: TRBV28; j_call: TRBJ2-1; cdr3_nt: TGTGCCAGCAGTCTTTTAGGGGGCGATGAGCAGTTCTTC; cdr3_aa: CASSLLGGDEQFF
clone_size: many; d_call: NA; v_call: TRBV12-3/TRBV12-4; j_call: TRBJ1-1; cdr3_nt: TGTGCCAGCAGTTTAGCCAACGTGGCTGAAGCTTTCTTT; cdr3_aa: CASSLANVAEAFF
clone_size: many; d_call: TRBD1; v_call: TRBV4-2; j_call: TRBJ2-6; cdr3_nt: TGTGCCAGCAGCCAAGATTCGCCCACAGGGGTCGCGTCTGGGGCCAACGTCCTGACTTTC; cdr3_aa: CASSQDSPTGVASGANVLTF
clone_size: NA; d_call: NA; v_call: TRBV7-8; j_call: TRBJ2-1; cdr3_nt: TGTGCCAGCAGCGAACGGACAGCCTATGAGCAGTTCTTC; cdr3_aa: CASSERTAYEQFF
clone_size: many; d_call: NA; v_call: TRBV7-2; j_call: TRBJ1-1; cdr3_nt: TGTGCCAGCAGCTTAGCGCACACGGGGTGGGCTTTCTTT; cdr3_aa: CASSLAHTGWAFF
clone_size: few; d_call: TRBD2; v_call: TRBV20-1; j_call: TRBJ2-3; cdr3_nt: TGCAGTGCTAGCTTTAGCGGGACCAGCACAGATACGCAGTATTTT; cdr3_aa: CSASFSGTSTDTQYF
clone_size: many; d_call: NA; v_call: TRBV28; j_call: TRBJ2-6; cdr3_nt: TGTGCCAGCAGTTCCCCTAAGACCTCTGGGGCCAACGTCCTGACTTTC; cdr3_aa: CASSSPKTSGANVLTF
clone_size: many; d_call: TRBD1; v_call: TRBV20-1; j_call: TRBJ2-1; cdr3_nt: TGCAGTGCTAGAGATGGGGACAGGTCTTACAATGAGCAGTTCTTC; cdr3_aa: CSARDGDRSYNEQFF
clone_size: NA; d_call: TRBD2; v_call: TRBV7-3; j_call: TRBJ2-1; cdr3_nt: TGTGCCAGCAGCTTAGAGGCTAGCGGGGGCCTTAAGGATGAGCAGTTCTTC; cdr3_aa: CASSLEASGGLKDEQFF
clone_size: many; d_call: TRBD1; v_call: TRBV7-2; j_call: TRBJ2-7; cdr3_nt: TGTGCCAGCAGCTTGTCCGGACAGGGTTTCAACGAGCAGTACTTC; cdr3_aa: CASSLSGQGFNEQYF
clone_size: many; d_call: TRBD1; v_call: TRBV28; j_call: TRBJ1-2; cdr3_nt: TGTGCCAGCAGTCCCCGGGACAGGGACTATGGCTACACCTTC; cdr3_aa: CASSPRDRDYGYTF
clone_size: few; d_call: TRBD2; v_call: TRBV10-3; j_call: TRBJ2-3; cdr3_nt: TGTGCCATCAGTGAGTCAGGACTAGCCACAGATACGCAGTATTTT; cdr3_aa: CAISESGLATDTQYF
clone_size: few; d_call: TRBD1; v_call: TRBV20-1; j_call: TRBJ2-7; cdr3_nt: TGCAGTGCTAGGGTGCAGGGGGTTTACGAGCAGTACTTC; cdr3_aa: CSARVQGVYEQYF
clone_size: NA; d_call: TRBD1; v_call: TRBV18; j_call: TRBJ1-5; cdr3_nt: TGTGCCAGCTCACGGGACAGGGAAAGCAATCAGCCCCAGCATTTT; cdr3_aa: CASSRDRESNQPQHF